Following are 5 T cell receptor beta chains from one sample sequenced in a study of blood T cells in healthy people across ages (dated by TCRdb to the mid-2010s). Libraries were constructed by 5' RACE. Instrument used: Illumina HiSeq 2500. A second roughly 6 to 11 cycle PCR used a sample-barcoded 5' primer and a J-beta primer mix. Using fastp at Q25 and MiXCR, TCRdb reprocessed the public reads and kept productive beta chains. Duplicate CDR3 protein sequences are folded into a single record with the most common DNA and genes. Recorded for this sample are about 1,400,000 distinct CDR3 sequences; approximately 38% of them occurred a single time. The ten largest clones represent 7% to 9.5% of the sample. The specimen was blood. Receptors were obtained from a woman aged 18-29 years in good health.

This chain uses TRBV12-3 or TRBV12-4 with TRBJ1-2; TRBD1 matches at 7 bases. V gave up 10 bases and J gave up 0 bases; unmatched junction bases: 5. This CDR3 region has 13 residues. This CDR3 is CANGRGTNYGYTF. In nucleotides, the CDR3 is TGTGCCAACGGCAGGGGGACTAACTATGGCTACACCTTC.

This clonotype is a singleton in its sample. V gene TRBV27 combines with J gene TRBJ2-2; 8 bases are shared with TRBD1. Germline V lookup: CDR1 MNHEY, CDR2 SMNVEV (reference sequence). V was pared by 2 bases and J by 4 bases, with 9 bases of the junction left unmatched. This CDR3 has 17 amino acids. CDR3 protein: CASSLRQGLALTGELFF. The CDR3 DNA sequence: TGTGCCAGCAGTTTAAGACAGGGGCTGGCCCTCACCGGGGAGCTGTTTTTT.

This chain uses TRBV11-2 with TRBJ2-7; D call uncertain. The V end was cut by 2 bases, the J end by 7 bases, with 15 bases between. The CDR3 has 14 amino acids. Germline CDR1 and CDR2: SGHAT and FQNNGV. The CDR3 spells CASSLLASPDEQYF. The CDR3 DNA reads TGTGCCAGCAGCTTACTGGCTAGTCCTGATGAGCAGTACTTC.

This clonotype was seen a handful of times. CDR3: CASSLGAEEFF. The CDR3 DNA reads TGTGCCAGCAGCTTAGGAGCGGAGGAGTTCTTC. V gene TRBV7-8 combines with J gene TRBJ2-1; D is perhaps TRBD2 (5 bases). The V end lost 1 base, the J end lost 14 bases, and 9 bases lay between the germline ends. This CDR3 is 11 amino acids long. CDR1 and CDR2 (germline): SGHVS, FQNEAQ.

This clonotype was seen more than once but under ten times. This chain links TRBV20-1 with TRBJ1-5; unclear D gene. Trimming left V 1 base short and J 0 bases short, with 7 bases between. This CDR3 spans 14 amino acids. Germline V gives CDR1 DFQATT, CDR2 SNEGSKA (reference sequence). The CDR3 DNA reads TGCAGTGCTAGAGTCCCGGCTAGCAATCAGCCCCAGCATTTT. This gives the protein CSARVPASNQPQHF.